This TCR beta chain was sequenced during a study of blood T cell repertoires in COVID-19. Whole-study context: COVID-19 samples from acute and convalescent phases originated in the United States, Italy and Spain. T cells, B-cell-depleted T cells, or PBMCs supplied cDNA or gDNA.

The table came from immunoSEQ multiplex PCR; TCRdb's copy has only in-frame clones and leaves some out. The sample shows a few hundred thousand clones, roughly 87% of them seen only once. This CDR3 is built from 14 residues. Germline V gene data show CDR1 as SGHRS and CDR2 as YFSETQ. J lost 3 bases, V lost 3 bases, and 2 bases had no gene match. The chain recombines TRBV5-1 with TRBJ1-2, with TRBD1 matching 10 bases. Sequenced: peripheral blood. This TCR was recovered from a man between 18 and 35 years old with active or convalescent COVID-19. The CDR3: CASSWDRGDYGYTF. For the CDR3, the DNA is TGCGCCAGCAGCTGGGACAGGGGTGACTATGGCTACACCTTC. Looking up the rest from reference TRBV5-1 and TRBJ1-2 gives the full variable domain: KAGVTQTPRYLIKTRGQQVTLSCSPISGHRSVSWYQQTPGQGLQFLFEYFSETQRNKGNFPGRFSGRQFSNSRSEMNVSTLELGDSALYLCASSWDRGDYGYTFGSGTRLTVV.